What follows describes a single T cell receptor beta chain. The data were obtained in a study of blood T cell repertoires in COVID-19. Study-wide background: The United States, Italy and Spain provided the acute and convalescent COVID-19 samples. Sources were T cells, B-cell-depleted T cells, or PBMCs; the material itself was cDNA or gDNA.

Seattle cases were enrolled at active infection and followed longitudinally. Libraries were prepared by immunoSEQ multiplex PCR; TCRdb keeps only in-frame clonotypes and omits some of them. The sample yields 150,000 or so clones, roughly nine tenths seen once. The CDR3 length is 13 residues. Trimming cost V 6 bases and J 0 bases, with 5 bases left between them. Sequenced material: peripheral blood. This receptor was taken from a man younger than 30 with COVID-19, enrolled during active disease. V and J are TRBV12-3 or TRBV12-4 and TRBJ1-4, with no clear D. CDR3: CASSQATNEKLFF. The CDR3 DNA follows: TGTGCCAGCAGCCAGGCAACTAATGAAAAACTGTTTTTT.